This TCR beta chain was profiled in a study of cytomegalovirus exposure and HLA in healthy donors. About this clone: What it binds is unknown.

Healthy individuals who donated bone marrow served as the donors. PCR was performed using 60 Vbeta and 13 Jbeta primers. Using immunoSEQ multiplex PCR, the repertoire was profiled, and TCRdb retains in-frame clones only, with some absent. The table lists 66,000 or so clones, around 90% of them singletons. Study results and caveats: Per a prior analysis, the majority of TCR beta V segments were productive roughly 90% or roughly 30% of the time. The authors considered a cluster of highly shared sequence variants likely to be a sequencing artifact.

Germline V gene data show CDR1 as SGHDN and CDR2 as FVKESK. CDR3 length equals 12 residues. After removal of 5 bases from V and 6 bases from J, the junction contained 1 base not matched to a gene. The J gene is TRBJ2-1, the V gene TRBV14; 7 nucleotides line up with TRBD2. Material: PBMCs. This TCR was recovered from a man aged 25-45 years in good health and CMV-seropositive. CDR3 sequence reads: CASSWGGNEQFF. The CDR3 bases are TGTGCCAGCAGCTGGGGGGGCAATGAGCAGTTCTTC.